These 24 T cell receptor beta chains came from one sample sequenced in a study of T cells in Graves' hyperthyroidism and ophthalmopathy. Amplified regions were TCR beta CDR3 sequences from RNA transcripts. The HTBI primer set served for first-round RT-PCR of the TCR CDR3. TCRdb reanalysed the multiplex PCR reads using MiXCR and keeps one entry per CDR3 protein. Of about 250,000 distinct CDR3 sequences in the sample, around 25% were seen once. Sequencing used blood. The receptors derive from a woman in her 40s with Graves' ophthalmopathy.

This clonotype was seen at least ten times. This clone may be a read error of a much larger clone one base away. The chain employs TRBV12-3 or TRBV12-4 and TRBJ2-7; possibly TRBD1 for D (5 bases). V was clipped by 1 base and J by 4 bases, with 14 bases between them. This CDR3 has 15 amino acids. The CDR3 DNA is TGTGCCAGCAGTTTAGGGCAGGGATATCAGTACGAGCAGTACTTC. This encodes CASSLGQGYQYEQYF.

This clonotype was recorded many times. CDR3 sequence: CSARHPKRGTEAFF. The CDR3 coding sequence is TGCAGTGCTAGACACCCCAAAAGGGGTACTGAAGCTTTCTTT. V and J are TRBV20-1 and TRBJ1-1; D perhaps matches TRBD1 (5 bases). Germline V gene lookup returns CDR1 DFQATT and CDR2 SNEGSKA (reference sequence). This CDR3 has 14 amino acids. Trimming pared 2 bases from V and 5 bases from J, leaving 15 bases between.

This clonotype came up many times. As DNA, the CDR3 is TGTGCCAGCTCACCACTACAGGGCACCGGGGAGCTGTTTTTT. Its protein is CASSPLQGTGELFF. This sequence joins TRBV18 and TRBJ2-2; D is perhaps TRBD1 (6 bases). CDR1 and CDR2 from the germline V gene are KGHSH and LQKENI. This CDR3 comprises 14 residues. V lost 1 base, J lost 4 bases, and 7 bases lay in between.

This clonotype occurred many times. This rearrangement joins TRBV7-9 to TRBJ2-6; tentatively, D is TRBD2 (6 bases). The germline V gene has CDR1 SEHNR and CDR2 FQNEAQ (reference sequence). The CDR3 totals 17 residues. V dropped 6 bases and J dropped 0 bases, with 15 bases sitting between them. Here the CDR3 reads CASSRIGTYSGANVLTF. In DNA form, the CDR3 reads TGTGCCAGCAGTCGGATCGGGACTTACTCTGGGGCCAACGTCCTGACTTTC.

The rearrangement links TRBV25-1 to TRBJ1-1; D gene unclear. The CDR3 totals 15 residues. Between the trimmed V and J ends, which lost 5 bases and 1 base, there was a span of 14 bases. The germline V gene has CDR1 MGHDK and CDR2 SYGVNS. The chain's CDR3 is CASSLGILGNTEAFF. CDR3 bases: TGTGCCAGCAGTTTAGGAATCCTAGGGAACACTGAAGCTTTCTTT.

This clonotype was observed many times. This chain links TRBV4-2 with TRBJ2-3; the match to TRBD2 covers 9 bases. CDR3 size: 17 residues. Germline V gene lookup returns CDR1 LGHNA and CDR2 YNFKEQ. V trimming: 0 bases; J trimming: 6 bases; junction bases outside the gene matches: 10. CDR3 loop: CASSQDDLAGRMDTQYF. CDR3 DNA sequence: TGTGCCAGCAGCCAAGATGATCTAGCGGGAAGAATGGATACGCAGTATTTT.

For the CDR3, the DNA is TGTGCCAGCAGGAAACAGGGGGTAGAGACCCAGTACTTC. Encoded protein: CASRKQGVETQYF. This chain links TRBV28 with TRBJ2-5, with 8 bases matching TRBD1. Germline CDR1 is MDHEN and CDR2 is SYDVKM. The length of the CDR3 is 13 residues. J gave up 4 bases and V 6 bases, and 4 bases lay outside the gene matches.

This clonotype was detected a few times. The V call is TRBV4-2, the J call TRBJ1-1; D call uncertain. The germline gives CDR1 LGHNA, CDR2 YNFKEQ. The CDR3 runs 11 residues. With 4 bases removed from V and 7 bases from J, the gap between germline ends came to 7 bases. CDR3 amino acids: CASSRTHEAFF. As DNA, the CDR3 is TGTGCCAGCAGCCGTACCCATGAAGCTTTCTTT.

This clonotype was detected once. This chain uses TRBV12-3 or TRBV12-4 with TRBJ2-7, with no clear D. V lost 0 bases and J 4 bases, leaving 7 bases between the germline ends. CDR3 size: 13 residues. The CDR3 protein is CASSLARKYEQYF. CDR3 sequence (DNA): TGTGCCAGCAGTTTAGCGCGGAAGTACGAGCAGTACTTC.

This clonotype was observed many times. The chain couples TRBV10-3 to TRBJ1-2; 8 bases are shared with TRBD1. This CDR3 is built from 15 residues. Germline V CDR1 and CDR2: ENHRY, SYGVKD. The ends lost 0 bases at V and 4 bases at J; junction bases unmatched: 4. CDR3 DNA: TGTGCCATCAGTGAGTCGAGGACAGGGCTCTATGGCTACACCTTC. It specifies CAISESRTGLYGYTF.

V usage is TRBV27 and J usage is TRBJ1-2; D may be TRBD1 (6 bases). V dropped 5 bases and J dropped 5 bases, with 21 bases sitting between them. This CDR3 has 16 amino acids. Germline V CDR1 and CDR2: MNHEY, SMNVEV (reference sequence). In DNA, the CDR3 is TGTGCCAGCAGTCCGAGCCCAGGGGTCCCGGGGTATGGCTACACCTTC. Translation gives CASSPSPGVPGYGYTF.

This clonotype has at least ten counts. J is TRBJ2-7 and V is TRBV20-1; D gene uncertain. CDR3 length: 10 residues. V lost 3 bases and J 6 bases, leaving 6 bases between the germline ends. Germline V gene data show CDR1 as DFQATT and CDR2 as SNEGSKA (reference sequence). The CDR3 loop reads CSARGLEQYF. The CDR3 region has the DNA TGCAGTGCTAGGGGCCTCGAGCAGTACTTC.

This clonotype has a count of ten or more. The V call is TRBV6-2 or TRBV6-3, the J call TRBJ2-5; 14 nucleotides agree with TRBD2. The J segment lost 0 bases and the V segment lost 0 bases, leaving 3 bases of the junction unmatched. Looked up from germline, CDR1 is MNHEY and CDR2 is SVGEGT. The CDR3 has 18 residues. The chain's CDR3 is CASSYSGLAGEDQETQYF. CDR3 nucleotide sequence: TGTGCCAGCAGTTACTCGGGACTAGCGGGAGAGGACCAAGAGACCCAGTACTTC.

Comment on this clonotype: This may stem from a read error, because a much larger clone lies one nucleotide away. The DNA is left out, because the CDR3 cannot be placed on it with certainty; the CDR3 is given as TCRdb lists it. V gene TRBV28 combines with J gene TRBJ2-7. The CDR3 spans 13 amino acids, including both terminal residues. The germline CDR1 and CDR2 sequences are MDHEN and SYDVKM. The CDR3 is CASSFQVSHEQYF.

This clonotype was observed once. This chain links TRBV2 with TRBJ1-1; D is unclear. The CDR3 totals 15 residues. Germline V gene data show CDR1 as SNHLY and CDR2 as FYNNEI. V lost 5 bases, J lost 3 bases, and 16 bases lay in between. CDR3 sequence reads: CASSTRRIVDTEAFF. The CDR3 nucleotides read TGTGCCAGCAGTACCCGCAGGATCGTTGACACTGAAGCTTTCTTT.

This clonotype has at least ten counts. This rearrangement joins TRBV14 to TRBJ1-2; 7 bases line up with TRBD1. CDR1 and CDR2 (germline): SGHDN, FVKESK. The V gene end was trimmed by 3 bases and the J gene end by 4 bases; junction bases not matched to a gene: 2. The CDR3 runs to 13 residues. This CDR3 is CASSQGQTYGYTF. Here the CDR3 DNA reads TGTGCCAGCAGCCAGGGACAGACCTATGGCTACACCTTC.

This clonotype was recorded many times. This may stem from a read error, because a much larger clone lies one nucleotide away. The CDR3 is CASSTGTGGGGKDIQYF. CDR3 nucleotide sequence: TGTGCCAGCAGCACCGGGACAGGGGGCGGGGGCAAAGACATTCAGTACTTC. The chain has TRBV6-1 and TRBJ2-4, with 12 bases that match TRBD1. The CDR3 consists of 17 residues. Germline V gives CDR1 MNHNS, CDR2 SASEGT.

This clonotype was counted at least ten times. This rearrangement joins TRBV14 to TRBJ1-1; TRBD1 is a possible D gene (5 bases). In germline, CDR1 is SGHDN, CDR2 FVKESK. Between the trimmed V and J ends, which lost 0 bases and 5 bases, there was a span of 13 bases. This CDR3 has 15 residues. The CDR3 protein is CASSQDVWGNTEAFF. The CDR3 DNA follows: TGTGCCAGCAGCCAAGATGTGTGGGGGAATACTGAAGCTTTCTTT.

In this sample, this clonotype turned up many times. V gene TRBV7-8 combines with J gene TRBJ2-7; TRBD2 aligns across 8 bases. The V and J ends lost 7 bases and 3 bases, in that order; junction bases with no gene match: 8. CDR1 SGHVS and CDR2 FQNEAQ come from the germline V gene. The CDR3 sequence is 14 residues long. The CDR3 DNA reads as TGTGCCAGCAACCCTGCGGGAGGAAACTACGAGCAGTACTTC. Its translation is CASNPAGGNYEQYF.

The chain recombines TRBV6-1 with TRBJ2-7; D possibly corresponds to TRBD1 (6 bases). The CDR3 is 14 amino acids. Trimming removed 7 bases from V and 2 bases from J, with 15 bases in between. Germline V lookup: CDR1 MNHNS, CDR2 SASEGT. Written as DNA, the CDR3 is TGTGCCAGCAAGAGGTCCGGGACAACCTACGAGCAGTACTTC. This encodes CASKRSGTTYEQYF.

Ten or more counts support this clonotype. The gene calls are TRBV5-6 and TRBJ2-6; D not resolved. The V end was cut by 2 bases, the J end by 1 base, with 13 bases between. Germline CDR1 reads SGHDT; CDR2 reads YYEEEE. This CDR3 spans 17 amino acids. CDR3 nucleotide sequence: TGTGCCAGCAGCTTCCGTATCGACATTTCTGGGGCCAACGTCCTGACTTTC. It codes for CASSFRIDISGANVLTF. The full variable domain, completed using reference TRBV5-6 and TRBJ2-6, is DAGVTQSPTHLIKTRGQQVTLRCSPKSGHDTVSWYQQALGQGPQFIFQYYEEEERQRGNFPDRFSGHQFPNYSSELNVNALLLGDSALYLCASSFRIDISGANVLTFGAGSRLTVL.

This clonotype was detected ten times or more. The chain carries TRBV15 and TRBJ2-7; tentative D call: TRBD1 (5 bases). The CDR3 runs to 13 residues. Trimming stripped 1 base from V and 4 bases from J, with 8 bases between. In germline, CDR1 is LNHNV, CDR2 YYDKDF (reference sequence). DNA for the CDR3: TGTGCCACCAGCAGAGCCGACAGTTACGAGCAGTACTTC. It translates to CATSRADSYEQYF.

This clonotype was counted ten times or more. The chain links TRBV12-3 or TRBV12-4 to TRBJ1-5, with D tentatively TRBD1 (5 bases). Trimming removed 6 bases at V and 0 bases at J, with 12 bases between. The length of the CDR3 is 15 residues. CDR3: CASSRGPYSNQPQHF. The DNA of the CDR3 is TGTGCCAGCAGCCGGGGCCCGTATAGCAATCAGCCCCAGCATTTT.

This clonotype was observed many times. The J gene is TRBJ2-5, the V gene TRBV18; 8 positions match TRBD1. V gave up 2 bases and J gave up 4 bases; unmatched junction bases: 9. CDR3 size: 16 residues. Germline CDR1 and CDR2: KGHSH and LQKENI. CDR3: CASSPRSGGASETQYF. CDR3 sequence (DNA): TGTGCCAGCTCACCAAGATCAGGGGGCGCGTCAGAGACCCAGTACTTC. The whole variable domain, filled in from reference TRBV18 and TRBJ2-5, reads NAGVMQNPRHLVRRRGQEARLRCSPMKGHSHVYWYRQLPEEGLKFMVYLQKENIIDESGMPKERFSAEFPKEGPSILRIQQVVRGDSAAYFCASSPRSGGASETQYFGPGTRLLVL.